A selection of T cell receptor beta chains follows, all from one sample in a study of CD8 T cells in Susac syndrome. Each CDR3 protein is one row after TCRdb ran MiXCR on the immunoSEQ multiplex PCR reads. This sample has just over 150,000 distinct CDR3 sequences, with approximately 96% found just once. Sample: CD8+ T cells from PBMCs. These receptors originate from a human donor with multiple sclerosis. Each CDR3 is given with its conserved first and last residue. D genes are given only for firm matches. Size tells how often a clone was seen (once, few, many) or the class of an expanded clone, and some rows leave it out.

D: NA; V: TRBV3-1; J: TRBJ2-5; size: NA; DNA: TGTGCCAGCAGCTCGATCCGGGACCGCTACCAAGAGACCCAGTACTTC; CDR3: CASSSIRDRYQETQYF
D: NA; V: TRBV12-3/TRBV12-4; J: TRBJ2-1; size: NA; DNA: TGTGCCAGCAGCCCCAGGGCAGGGCCCCTCAATGAGCAGTTCTTC; CDR3: CASSPRAGPLNEQFF
D: NA; V: TRBV12-5; J: TRBJ2-7; size: NA; DNA: TGTGCTAGTGGTTTCGACCTGAGACAGACCTATTACGAGCAGTACTTC; CDR3: CASGFDLRQTYYEQYF
D: NA; V: TRBV6-2/TRBV6-3; J: TRBJ2-7; size: NA; DNA: TGTGCCAGCAGTTACTCTTCCAGGGCAAGCGAGCAGTACTTC; CDR3: CASSYSSRASEQYF
D: TRBD1; V: TRBV20-1; J: TRBJ2-7; size: NA; DNA: TGCAGTGCTTGGGACAGATCAATTGCCTACGAGCAGTACTTC; CDR3: CSAWDRSIAYEQYF
D: TRBD1; V: TRBV7-9; J: TRBJ2-5; size: NA; DNA: TGTGCCAGCAGCTTATTTAGCAAGGGACAGCAAGAGACCCAGTACTTC; CDR3: CASSLFSKGQQETQYF
D: TRBD1; V: TRBV18; J: TRBJ1-2; size: NA; DNA: TGTGCCAGCTCACCCGCAGGGGGCTCTGGCTACACCTTC; CDR3: CASSPAGGSGYTF
D: NA; V: TRBV19; J: TRBJ1-5; size: once; DNA: TGTGCCAGTCCCCACAGGGGCAATCAGCCCCAGCATTTT; CDR3: CASPHRGNQPQHF
D: NA; V: TRBV20-1; J: TRBJ1-2; size: NA; DNA: TGCAGTGCTAGATATACTCAAGAGCCTTATGGCTACACCTTC; CDR3: CSARYTQEPYGYTF
D: TRBD1; V: TRBV20-1; J: TRBJ2-7; size: NA; DNA: TGCAGTGCTGAAACAGGGGGCAGCTACGAGCAGTACTTC; CDR3: CSAETGGSYEQYF
D: TRBD1; V: TRBV7-2; J: TRBJ2-4; size: NA; DNA: TGTGCCAGCAGCGGACAGGGTGTGGGCAAAAACATTCAGTACTTC; CDR3: CASSGQGVGKNIQYF
D: NA; V: TRBV27; J: TRBJ1-1; size: NA; DNA: TGTGCCAGCAGTTTCACCCGGATGAACACTGAAGCTTTCTTT; CDR3: CASSFTRMNTEAFF
D: TRBD2; V: TRBV7-3; J: TRBJ2-1; size: NA; DNA: TGTGCCAGCAGCTTTATAGCGGGGGGGCTCCACAATGAGCAGTTCTTC; CDR3: CASSFIAGGLHNEQFF
D: TRBD2; V: TRBV4-1; J: TRBJ2-5; size: NA; DNA: TGCGCCAGCAGCCAAGATCCCGGACTAGCGGAACCTTCTGGGACCCAGTACTTC; CDR3: CASSQDPGLAEPSGTQYF
D: TRBD2; V: TRBV28; J: TRBJ2-3; size: few; DNA: TGTGCCAGCAGTTTAGGACGGGGGGCAGATACGCAGTATTTT; CDR3: CASSLGRGADTQYF
D: TRBD1; V: TRBV12-3/TRBV12-4; J: TRBJ2-1; size: NA; DNA: TGTGCCAACGACAGGGTCTTGGGCAATGAGCAGTTCTTC; CDR3: CANDRVLGNEQFF
D: NA; V: TRBV27; J: TRBJ1-2; size: NA; DNA: TGTGCCAGCAGTTTAACAAACGGGGGAAGAGAAGGCTACACCTTC; CDR3: CASSLTNGGREGYTF
D: NA; V: TRBV28; J: TRBJ2-7; size: few; DNA: TGTGCCAGCAGTTTGGGCGGTCCCTACGAGCAGTACTTC; CDR3: CASSLGGPYEQYF
D: NA; V: TRBV9; J: TRBJ2-1; size: NA; DNA: TGTGCCAGCAGCCCGTTTTCCCCCGCCCGTAATGAGCAGTTCTTC; CDR3: CASSPFSPARNEQFF
D: NA; V: TRBV2; J: TRBJ1-1; size: NA; DNA: TGTGCCAGCAGTGAACCACCCGGGGCTGAAGCTTTCTTT; CDR3: CASSEPPGAEAFF
D: TRBD2; V: TRBV27; J: TRBJ2-1; size: NA; DNA: TGTGCCAGCGGGGGGGTTATGCGTGAGCAGTTCTTC; CDR3: CASGGVMREQFF
D: NA; V: TRBV25-1; J: TRBJ1-1; size: few; DNA: TGTGCCAGCAGTGAACAGGGGTTGAACACTGAAGCTTTCTTT; CDR3: CASSEQGLNTEAFF
D: NA; V: TRBV7-9; J: TRBJ1-2; size: NA; DNA: TGTGCCAGCAGCTTAGCAAGGGTGGATGGCTACACCTTC; CDR3: CASSLARVDGYTF
D: NA; V: TRBV3-1; J: TRBJ2-3; size: NA; DNA: TGTGCCAGCAGCGTCAACGCGGGGGCTGGAGATACGCAGTATTTT; CDR3: CASSVNAGAGDTQYF
D: NA; V: TRBV6-5; J: TRBJ1-2; size: NA; DNA: TGTGCCAGCAGGGAGACAGGAAACTATGGCTACACCTTC; CDR3: CASRETGNYGYTF
D: NA; V: TRBV7-2; J: TRBJ1-2; size: NA; DNA: TGTGCCAGCAGCTATGGAGTGCGGGACTCCTATGGCTACACCTTC; CDR3: CASSYGVRDSYGYTF
D: TRBD1; V: TRBV6-6; J: TRBJ1-5; size: NA; DNA: TGTGCCAGCAGCGCCAGGACAGGTATTCAGCCCCAGCATTTT; CDR3: CASSARTGIQPQHF
D: NA; V: TRBV9; J: TRBJ2-6; size: NA; DNA: TGTGCCAGCAGCCCAGGGGGGGGGCCCGTCCTGACTTTC; CDR3: CASSPGGGPVLTF
D: TRBD1; V: TRBV11-2; J: TRBJ2-5; size: NA; DNA: TGTGCCAGCAGCCCAACAGGGGGCCAGTTAGAGACCCAGTACTTC; CDR3: CASSPTGGQLETQYF
D: TRBD2; V: TRBV27; J: TRBJ2-7; size: NA; DNA: TGTGCCAGCAGCCCGACTAGCGGAGGGACCTACGAGCAGTACTTC; CDR3: CASSPTSGGTYEQYF
D: TRBD1; V: TRBV20-1; J: TRBJ1-1; size: NA; DNA: TGCAGTGCCTCAGGGGGGGCTGAAGCTTTCTTT; CDR3: CSASGGAEAFF
D: NA; V: TRBV9; J: TRBJ2-2; size: NA; DNA: TGTGCCAGCAGCGTAGGTGCGACCGGGGAGCTGTTTTTT; CDR3: CASSVGATGELFF
D: NA; V: TRBV2; J: TRBJ1-1; size: NA; DNA: TGTGCCAGCGCGCCGAACACTGAAGCTTTCTTT; CDR3: CASAPNTEAFF
D: NA; V: TRBV19; J: TRBJ1-2; size: once; DNA: TGTGCCAGTAGTATTGATCCCCTAGGAGGCTACACCTTC; CDR3: CASSIDPLGGYTF
D: NA; V: TRBV9; J: TRBJ1-1; size: NA; DNA: TGTGCCAGCAGCGTTTCGGAGAACACTGAAGCTTTCTTT; CDR3: CASSVSENTEAFF
D: NA; V: TRBV30; J: TRBJ1-2; size: NA; DNA: TGTGCCTGGAGTGTACACCCGAGGGAGCTTTATGGCTACACCTTC; CDR3: CAWSVHPRELYGYTF
D: TRBD2; V: TRBV13; J: TRBJ2-1; size: NA; DNA: TGTGCCAGCAGCTTCGGTAGCGGGGACGATGAGCAGTTCTTC; CDR3: CASSFGSGDDEQFF
D: TRBD1; V: TRBV9; J: TRBJ2-1; size: NA; DNA: TGTGCCAGCAGCGTAGACCCCGACAGGGTTCGGAACAATGAGCAGTTCTTC; CDR3: CASSVDPDRVRNNEQFF
D: NA; V: TRBV5-4; J: TRBJ2-7; size: NA; DNA: TGTGCCAGCAGCTTTTCGGACGGAAAGCAGTACTTC; CDR3: CASSFSDGKQYF
D: TRBD2; V: TRBV7-8; J: TRBJ2-1; size: NA; DNA: TGTGCCAGCAGCTTAGCGCTTGGCGGGGGGGCAGTTTTAAATGAGCAGTTCTTC; CDR3: CASSLALGGGAVLNEQFF
D: TRBD1; V: TRBV6-2/TRBV6-3; J: TRBJ2-7; size: NA; DNA: TGTGCCAGCAGTTACCAGGGCCGGGACAGCCCGAGCTTCTCCTACGAGCAGTACTTC; CDR3: CASSYQGRDSPSFSYEQYF